This TCR beta chain was profiled in a study of T cells in localized non-small cell lung cancer. Points from the study as a whole: Turning up in adjacent lung were a median approximately 57 of the top 100 tumor clones. Adjacent uninvolved lung had the highest clonality, suggesting focused antigen responses.

CDR1 is SEHNR and CDR2 is FQNEAQ in the germline V gene (reference sequence). Unmatched junction bases numbered 6, after V lost 1 base and J lost 1 base. This CDR3 region has 17 residues. Clones were read by immunoSEQ multiplex PCR, and TCRdb kept only the in-frame ones, dropping some. In the table there are 20,000 to 30,000 clones, about nine tenths of which are singletons. Details on this clone: Its antigen is unidentified.

The sample consisted of peripheral blood, taken before any cancer treatment. This chain joins TRBV7-9 and TRBJ2-4, with TRBD2 matching 8 bases. The origin of this receptor is a woman between 40 and 69 years old with stage I lung adenocarcinoma. The CDR3 bases are TGTGCCAGCAGCTTAGGACTAGCGACGTCGGCCAAAAACATTCAGTACTTC. This encodes CASSLGLATSAKNIQYF.